The 19 T cell receptor beta chains listed next were all sequenced from one sample in a study of blood T cell repertoires in COVID-19. Data came from immunoSEQ multiplex PCR; TCRdb stores just in-frame clones and leaves some out. This table has roughly 100,000 clones, 84% appearing once. The specimen sequenced was peripheral blood. These receptors all stem from a man aged 40-50 years with active or convalescent COVID-19.

This clone was seen just once. J is TRBJ1-5 and V is TRBV28; no clear D. The germline V and J ends were trimmed by 11 bases and 1 base, with 18 bases remaining between them. Germline CDR1 reads MDHEN; CDR2 reads SYDVKM. This CDR3 spans 15 amino acids. In nucleotides, the CDR3 is TGTGCCTGCCTATTAGGACGAGGGAGCAATCAGCCCCAGCATTTT. Its protein product is CACLLGRGSNQPQHF.

The chain is built from TRBV4-2 and TRBJ2-3; tentatively, D is TRBD2 (6 bases). This CDR3 is 15 amino acids long. Trimming removed 3 bases from V and 2 bases from J, with 12 bases in between. CDR1 is LGHNA, CDR2 YNFKEQ, per germline. The CDR3 bases are TGTGCCAGCAGCCACCTTGGACTAAACACAGATACGCAGTATTTT. Its translation: CASSHLGLNTDTQYF.

V gene TRBV6-2 or TRBV6-3 combines with J gene TRBJ1-2; no clear D gene. V was cut by 4 bases and J by 4 bases, with 13 bases left in between. The CDR3 has 14 residues. Germline V CDR1 and CDR2: MNHEY, SVGEGT. CDR3 residues: CASSFPPGVYGYTF. CDR3 nucleotides: TGTGCCAGCAGTTTTCCCCCGGGTGTCTATGGCTACACCTTC.

CDR3 amino acids: CASSPLAGGYEQYF. DNA of the CDR3: TGTGCCAGCAGCCCCCTGGCGGGGGGCTACGAGCAGTACTTC. The chain joins TRBV6-5 to TRBJ2-7; 8 nucleotides align to TRBD2. Trimming at V came to 6 bases and at J to 3 bases, leaving 7 bases not matched to a gene. Germline CDR1 is MNHEY and CDR2 is SVGAGI. This CDR3 is built from 14 residues.

The chain is built from TRBV2 and TRBJ1-6; D is uncertain. Trimming pared 5 bases from V and 5 bases from J, leaving 16 bases between. The CDR3 contains 16 residues. In germline, CDR1 is SNHLY, CDR2 FYNNEI. The CDR3 reads CASSWAAPDHNSPLHF. The CDR3, as DNA: TGTGCCAGCAGTTGGGCCGCGCCGGATCATAATTCACCCCTCCACTTT.

This chain links TRBV25-1 with TRBJ1-1; TRBD1 might be the D (5 bases). The CDR3 is 14 residues long. V was clipped by 2 bases and J by 2 bases, with 9 bases between them. Per the germline V gene, CDR1 is MGHDK and CDR2 is SYGVNS. The CDR3 loop reads CASSEAQGNTEAFF. In DNA, the CDR3 is TGTGCCAGCAGTGAAGCCCAGGGTAACACTGAAGCTTTCTTT.

J is TRBJ2-7 and V is TRBV4-3, with 8 positions matching TRBD1. Germline CDR1 LGHNA, CDR2 YSLEER. The CDR3 consists of 15 residues. Trimming cost V 1 base and J 2 bases; bases outside gene matches: 4. CDR3: CASSQVTGGAYEQYF. In DNA, the CDR3 is TGCGCCAGCAGCCAAGTCACAGGGGGAGCCTACGAGCAGTACTTC.

The V call is TRBV18, the J call TRBJ1-4, with TRBD1 identical over 8 bases. The germline V gene encodes CDR1 KGHSH and CDR2 LQKENI. V trimming: 5 bases; J trimming: 0 bases; junction bases outside the gene matches: 5. CDR3 length: 16 amino acids. Here the CDR3 DNA reads TGTGCCAGCTCAGCTACAGGGGGTTCAACTAATGAAAAACTGTTTTTT. It encodes CASSATGGSTNEKLFF.

This sequence joins TRBV7-2 and TRBJ1-5, with D unresolved. Germline-derived CDR1 and CDR2 are SGHTA and FQGNSA. The CDR3 is 14 amino acids. Trimming cost V 4 bases and J 1 base, with 8 bases left between them. CDR3 sequence (DNA): TGTGCCAGCAGCTCAGCCGGGAGCAATCAGCCCCAGCATTTT. Amino acid sequence: CASSSAGSNQPQHF.

This clone was seen a few times. The chain is built from TRBV10-3 and TRBJ1-2, with 9 positions matching TRBD1. The CDR3 loop spans 12 amino acids. Losses at the gene ends were 8 bases for V and 8 bases for J; bases not matched to a gene: 6. CDR1 and CDR2 (germline): ENHRY, SYGVKD. In nucleotides, the CDR3 is TGTGCCATCGCAGGGACAGGGTCCGGCTACACCTTC. Residues: CAIAGTGSGYTF.

The V gene is TRBV6-5, the J gene TRBJ1-3, with 9 bases matching TRBD1. Trimming at V came to 6 bases and at J to 0 bases, leaving 0 bases not matched to a gene. There are 14 residues in the CDR3. Germline V gene sequence: CDR1 MNHEY, CDR2 SVGAGI. CDR3: CASRQGASGNTIYF. CDR3 coding DNA: TGTGCCAGCAGACAGGGGGCCTCTGGAAACACCATATATTTT.

Note on this clone: Other nucleotide sequences from this sample produce the same CDR3. The chain combines TRBV30 with TRBJ2-3; possible D gene TRBD1, 6 bases. The CDR3 loop spans 11 amino acids. The V end lost 2 bases, the J end lost 6 bases, and 6 bases lay between the germline ends. Germline V CDR1 and CDR2: GTSNPN, SVGIG (reference sequence). This CDR3 is CAWSRGDTQYF. DNA for the CDR3: TGTGCCTGGAGTAGGGGGGATACGCAGTATTTT.

This chain links TRBV6-5 with TRBJ1-5, with 7 nucleotides matching TRBD1. The junction had 3 bases not matched to a gene; V was cut back by 5 bases and J by 2 bases. CDR1 is MNHEY, CDR2 SVGAGI, per germline. The length of the CDR3 is 14 residues. DNA of the CDR3: TGTGCCAGCAGTACCGGACAGGGCAATCAGCCCCAGCATTTT. Its protein product is CASSTGQGNQPQHF.

About this clone: At the DNA level, this CDR3 is encoded by other sequences in the same sample as well. V is TRBV7-3 and J is TRBJ2-3; D not resolved. CDR1 is SGHTA and CDR2 is FQGTGA in the germline V gene. The CDR3 totals 14 residues. Trimming took 3 bases from V and 6 from J, leaving 13 bases between them. The CDR3 is CASSLNSPPDTQYF. CDR3 nucleotides: TGTGCCAGCAGCTTGAACAGCCCCCCTGATACGCAGTATTTT.

The genes are TRBV7-2 and TRBJ2-1; TRBD2 agrees at 8 bases. Germline lookup yields CDR1 SGHTA and CDR2 FQGNSA. V shed 7 bases and J 6 bases; nucleotides not matched to a gene: 8. CDR3 length: 14 residues. In nucleotides, the CDR3 is TGTGCCAGCACCTCGGGTAGCGGGGTCAATGAGCAGTTCTTC. Translated: CASTSGSGVNEQFF.

The V and J genes are TRBV18 and TRBJ1-3; 8 bases fit TRBD1. The CDR3 has 15 amino acids. In germline, CDR1 is KGHSH, CDR2 LQKENI. V gave up 3 bases and J gave up 3 bases; unmatched junction bases: 4. The CDR3 protein is CASSPTTGGGNTIYF. The CDR3 DNA is TGTGCCAGCTCACCCACCACAGGGGGTGGAAACACCATATATTTT.

CDR3 protein: CATSPGGGSQAKNIQYF. CDR3 nucleotide sequence: TGTGCCACCAGCCCGGGGGGGGGTAGCCAGGCCAAAAACATTCAGTACTTC. The rearrangement links TRBV15 to TRBJ2-4; TRBD2 matches at 8 bases. Looked up from germline, CDR1 is LNHNV and CDR2 is YYDKDF (reference sequence). Losses at the gene ends were 5 bases for V and 1 base for J; bases not matched to a gene: 10. This CDR3 spans 17 amino acids.

The J gene is TRBJ1-6, the V gene TRBV7-2; D is perhaps TRBD1 (5 bases). V lost 2 bases to trimming and J lost 6 bases, with 17 bases between them. CDR3 size: 17 residues. Germline CDR1 and CDR2: SGHTA and FQGNSA. Written as DNA, the CDR3 is TGTGCCAGCAGCTTACACGAGTACGCAGGGTTTAATTCACCCCTCCACTTT. Encoded protein: CASSLHEYAGFNSPLHF.

Regarding this clone: One end of the junction fails to match germline, which may point to a read error. This chain links TRBV30 with TRBJ2-7; tentative D call: TRBD2 (6 bases). Germline-derived CDR1 and CDR2 are GTSNPN and SVGIG (reference sequence). The CDR3 spans 11 residues. The CDR3, as DNA: TGTGCCTGGAGTGTAGGGGAGGCCAAGCACTTC. Translation gives CAWSVGEAKHF. Using reference TRBV30 and TRBJ2-7 for the parts outside the CDR3, the full variable domain is SQTIHQWPATLVQPVGSPLSLECTVEGTSNPNLYWYRQAAGRGLQLLFYSVGIGQISSEVPQNLSASRPQDRQFILSSKKLLLSDSGFYLCAWSVGEAKHFGPGTRLTVT.